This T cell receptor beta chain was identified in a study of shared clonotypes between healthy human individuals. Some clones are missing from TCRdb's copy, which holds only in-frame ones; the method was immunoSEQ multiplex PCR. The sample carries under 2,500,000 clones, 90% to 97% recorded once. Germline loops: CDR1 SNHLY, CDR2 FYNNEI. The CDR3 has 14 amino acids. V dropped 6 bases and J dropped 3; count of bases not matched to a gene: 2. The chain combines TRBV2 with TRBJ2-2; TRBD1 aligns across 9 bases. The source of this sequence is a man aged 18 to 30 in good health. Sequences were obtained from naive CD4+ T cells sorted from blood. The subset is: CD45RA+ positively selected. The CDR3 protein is CASRTGGDTGELFF. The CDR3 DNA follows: TGTGCCAGCAGGACAGGGGGGGACACCGGGGAGCTGTTTTTT.